These 21 T cell receptor beta chains share one sample of origin, sequenced in a study of circulating and synovial CD4+ cells in juvenile arthritis. Profiled with immunoSEQ multiplex PCR; TCRdb holds only in-frame clones, not every one. The sample carries about 32,000 clones, over 90% recorded once. The sequenced material came from CD4+ T cells from blood. The receptors shown here come from a human donor with juvenile idiopathic arthritis.

The gene calls are TRBV20-1 and TRBJ2-3; the D gene is possibly TRBD2 (5 bases). Trimming took 4 bases from V and 6 from J, leaving 8 bases between them. The CDR3 is 11 amino acids. CDR1 and CDR2 (germline): DFQATT, SNEGSKA (reference sequence). DNA for the CDR3: TGCAGTGCTACCCGCGGGGATACGCAGTATTTT. Its translation: CSATRGDTQYF.

This chain joins TRBV5-5 and TRBJ2-7, with 10 bases identical to TRBD2. Germline loops: CDR1 SGHKS, CDR2 YYEKEE (reference sequence). This CDR3 comprises 15 residues. V dropped 2 bases and J dropped 3; count of bases not matched to a gene: 5. The CDR3: CASSFGLADDYEQYF. The CDR3 bases are TGTGCCAGCAGCTTCGGACTAGCGGACGACTACGAGCAGTACTTC. The whole variable domain, remainder taken from reference TRBV5-5 and TRBJ2-7, is DAGVTQSPTHLIKTRGQQVTLRCSPISGHKSVSWYQQVLGQGPQFIFQYYEKEERGRGNFPDRFSARQFPNYSSELNVNALLLGDSALYLCASSFGLADDYEQYFGPGTRLTVT.

The chain combines TRBV5-1 with TRBJ1-2, with 7 bases lining up with TRBD1. Germline V gene sequence: CDR1 SGHRS, CDR2 YFSETQ. The CDR3 has 15 amino acids. J lost 4 bases, V lost 5 bases, and 11 bases had no gene match. The CDR3 protein is CASRDRQGPIYGYTF. The CDR3 DNA sequence: TGCGCCAGCAGGGATAGACAGGGCCCGATCTATGGCTACACCTTC. The full variable domain, its missing parts supplied by reference TRBV5-1 and TRBJ1-2, is KAGVTQTPRYLIKTRGQQVTLSCSPISGHRSVSWYQQTPGQGLQFLFEYFSETQRNKGNFPGRFSGRQFSNSRSEMNVSTLELGDSALYLCASRDRQGPIYGYTFGSGTRLTVV.

The V call is TRBV7-2, the J call TRBJ1-1; TRBD1 matches at 7 bases. Losses at the gene ends were 3 bases for V and 0 bases for J; bases not matched to a gene: 4. Germline V CDR1 and CDR2: SGHTA, FQGNSA. The CDR3 loop spans 15 amino acids. CDR3 loop: CASSFLTGMNTEAFF. The CDR3 DNA is TGTGCCAGCAGCTTCCTGACAGGGATGAACACTGAAGCTTTCTTT.

CDR3: CASSPRQNTEAFF. Here the CDR3 DNA reads TGTGCCAGCAGTCCGCGCCAGAACACTGAAGCTTTCTTT. The rearrangement joins TRBV6-5 to TRBJ1-1, with unresolved D. V lost 5 bases to trimming and J lost 1 base, with 8 bases between them. Looked up from germline, CDR1 is MNHEY and CDR2 is SVGAGI. CDR3 length equals 13 residues.

About this clone itself: This CDR3 is also generated by other DNA sequences in the sample. The chain recombines TRBV29-1 with TRBJ2-4; maybe TRBD2 (5 bases). CDR1 is SQVTM, CDR2 ANQGSEA, per germline. The length of the CDR3 is 13 residues. V lost 4 bases, J lost 0 bases, and 7 bases lay in between. The DNA of the CDR3 is TGCAGCGTTGCTGGGAGAGCCAAAAACATTCAGTACTTC. Its protein product is CSVAGRAKNIQYF. The variable domain in full, with the rest retrieved from reference TRBV29-1 and TRBJ2-4, is SAVISQKPSRDICQRGTSLTIQCQVDSQVTMMFWYRQQPGQSLTLIATANQGSEATYESGFVIDKFPISRPNLTFSTLTVSNMSPEDSSIYLCSVAGRAKNIQYFGAGTRLSVL.

The V gene is TRBV5-5, the J gene TRBJ2-3, with a weak D call TRBD1 (5 bases). The CDR3 sequence is 14 residues long. Germline V gene data show CDR1 as SGHKS and CDR2 as YYEKEE (reference sequence). V shed 2 bases and J shed 1 base, with 8 bases lying between them. CDR3 nucleotides: TGTGCCAGCAGCTTTGCACAGGGCACAGATACGCAGTATTTT. Translating gives CASSFAQGTDTQYF.

The chain is built from TRBV7-2 and TRBJ2-7; possible D gene TRBD2, 7 bases. CDR3 length: 14 amino acids. From germline, CDR1 is SGHTA and CDR2 FQGNSA. V was pared by 6 bases and J by 1 base, with 13 bases between. CDR3 amino acids: CASRLGGGSYEQYF. As DNA, the CDR3 is TGTGCCAGCAGACTAGGGGGGGGATCCTACGAGCAGTACTTC.

This chain links TRBV5-4 with TRBJ2-5, with a weak D call TRBD2 (5 bases). The CDR3 covers 16 residues. CDR1 is SGHNT and CDR2 is YYREEE in the germline V gene (reference sequence). V gave up 6 bases and J gave up 4 bases, with 22 bases separating them. The CDR3 spells CASTPSLTLEGETQYF. The CDR3 nucleotides are TGTGCCAGCACTCCGAGCTTGACTTTAGAGGGAGAGACCCAGTACTTC.

The chain recombines TRBV9 with TRBJ2-5, with a possible D match to TRBD2 (6 bases). Germline V gene data show CDR1 as SGDLS and CDR2 as YYNGEE. V lost 1 base, J lost 4 bases, and 14 bases lay in between. There are 15 residues in the CDR3. CDR3 protein: CASSVQGGAGETQYF. Here the CDR3 DNA reads TGTGCCAGCAGCGTACAAGGAGGAGCGGGAGAGACCCAGTACTTC.

The CDR3 DNA reads as TGTGCCAGCAGCCCATTGAGACAGGGGGCCCCTCACGAGCAGTACTTC. This translates into CASSPLRQGAPHEQYF. This chain uses TRBV28 with TRBJ2-7; the match to TRBD1 covers 10 bases. Germline CDR1 and CDR2: MDHEN and SYDVKM. The CDR3 runs to 16 residues. The junction had 13 bases not matched to a gene; V was cut back by 6 bases and J by 5 bases.

The rearrangement joins TRBV2 to TRBJ1-1; TRBD1 matches 9 bases. The CDR3 runs 14 residues. The V segment lost 5 bases and the J segment 0 bases; nucleotides outside the gene matches: 1. Germline lookup yields CDR1 SNHLY and CDR2 FYNNEI. CDR3 bases: TGTGCCAGCAGTAACAGGGGGCTGAACACTGAAGCTTTCTTT. This encodes CASSNRGLNTEAFF.

The chain recombines TRBV11-2 with TRBJ2-2, with 8 bases that match TRBD2. CDR3 size: 15 residues. J gave up 7 bases and V 5 bases, and 9 bases lay outside the gene matches. Germline CDR1 and CDR2: SGHAT and FQNNGV. CDR3 region: CASSTPGGPGGELFF. Here the CDR3 DNA reads TGTGCCAGCAGCACCCCGGGGGGGCCTGGCGGGGAGCTGTTTTTT.

The chain links TRBV7-2 to TRBJ2-1; 7 bases line up with TRBD1. J lost 10 bases, V lost 4 bases, and 4 bases had no gene match. The CDR3 is 12 residues long. CDR1 is SGHTA and CDR2 is FQGNSA in the germline V gene. CDR3 loop: CASSSTGREQFF. Here the CDR3 DNA reads TGTGCCAGCAGCTCGACAGGGCGCGAGCAGTTCTTC.

The chain links TRBV5-6 to TRBJ2-5, with TRBD2 matching 16 bases. J gave up 5 bases and V 1 base, and 5 bases lay outside the gene matches. Germline V CDR1 and CDR2: SGHDT, YYEEEE. The CDR3 spans 17 residues. The CDR3 is CASSLRVGLAGGETQYF. The CDR3 nucleotides are TGTGCCAGCAGCTTGCGTGTGGGACTAGCGGGAGGGGAGACCCAGTACTTC.

This rearrangement joins TRBV19 to TRBJ2-4, with TRBD2 matching over 8 bases. The V gene's germline CDR1 is LNHDA and CDR2 SQIVND (reference sequence). Trimming at V came to 3 bases and at J to 0 bases, leaving 7 bases not matched to a gene. This CDR3 has 17 residues. The CDR3 nucleotides read TGTGCCAGTAGTATCGGACTAGCCCGTTTAGCCAAAAACATTCAGTACTTC. Its protein is CASSIGLARLAKNIQYF.

The V and J genes are TRBV15 and TRBJ2-2; 10 bases line up with TRBD1. Germline CDR1 is LNHNV and CDR2 is YYDKDF (reference sequence). The CDR3 loop spans 16 amino acids. V lost 1 base and J lost 5; bases outside the gene matches: 4. The CDR3 reads CATSRGQGARTGELFF. DNA of the CDR3: TGTGCCACCAGCAGAGGACAGGGGGCACGGACCGGGGAGCTGTTTTTT.

V usage is TRBV6-4 and J usage is TRBJ2-3; D remains ambiguous. This CDR3 is 14 amino acids long. V was shortened by 7 bases and J by 0 bases, with 11 bases between the two germline ends. The germline V gene encodes CDR1 MRHNA and CDR2 SNTAGT. The chain's CDR3 is CASKKTSSTDTQYF. The CDR3 DNA reads as TGTGCCAGCAAAAAAACTTCTAGCACAGATACGCAGTATTTT.

This clone appeared once. This sequence joins TRBV7-8 and TRBJ2-7; 10 nucleotides match TRBD2. The trim removed 6 bases at V and 6 bases at J, leaving 11 bases unmatched. CDR3 size: 15 residues. From germline, CDR1 is SGHVS and CDR2 FQNEAQ. CDR3 DNA sequence: TGTGCCAGCAGGGCTTCTCTAGCGGGAGCACCCGAGCAGTACTTC. It codes for CASRASLAGAPEQYF.

Note on this clone: The same CDR3 is also encoded by other DNA sequences in this sample. This chain uses TRBV7-2 with TRBJ1-6; a weak D match, TRBD1 (5 bases). V was pared by 5 bases and J by 5 bases, with 13 bases between. The CDR3 loop spans 15 amino acids. Germline-derived CDR1 and CDR2 are SGHTA and FQGNSA. The CDR3 spells CASSPIGGNNSPLHF. DNA for the CDR3: TGTGCCAGCAGCCCCATCGGGGGAAATAATTCACCCCTCCACTTT.

The V gene is TRBV7-3, the J gene TRBJ2-3, with TRBD2 matching over 11 bases. Germline CDR1 SGHTA, CDR2 FQGTGA. The CDR3 length is 15 residues. The V segment lost 5 bases and the J segment 2 bases; nucleotides outside the gene matches: 3. The CDR3 nucleotides are TGTGCCAGCAGCCCGACTAGCGGGGTCACAGATACGCAGTATTTT. Translating gives CASSPTSGVTDTQYF.